Listed below are T cell receptor beta chains from one sample, sequenced in a study of cytomegalovirus exposure and HLA in healthy donors. Generated by immunoSEQ multiplex PCR, the TCRdb table keeps only in-frame clones and is missing some. This sample yields 95,000 to 150,000 clones, of which around 80% are seen a single time; just under 2% belongs to the top ten. The specimen sequenced was PBMCs. Receptors originate from a man aged 50 or older in good health and CMV-seronegative. The CDR3 runs from the conserved cysteine through the conserved F or W. The D gene is left open where the match is weak.

TGTGCCAGCAGTTACGATATAGCGGGCACAGATACGCAGTATTTT	CASSYDIAGTDTQYF	15	TRBV6-5	.	TRBJ2-3
TGTGCCAGCAGTTTAAATGCCCACCAAGCTGCGGGCTACACCTTC	CASSLNAHQAAGYTF	15	TRBV28	.	TRBJ1-2
TGCGCCAGCAGCTTTGGGCCTGAAGATTCGGACTCTGGAAACACCATATATTTT	CASSFGPEDSDSGNTIYF	18	TRBV5-1	.	TRBJ1-3
TGTGCCAGCAGCCCCCTCCCCAGCTCCTATAATTCACCCCTCCACTTT	CASSPLPSSYNSPLHF	16	TRBV9	.	TRBJ1-6
TGTGCCAGCAGCTTAGCGAGGATACAAAATCAGCCCCAGCATTTT	CASSLARIQNQPQHF	15	TRBV7-8	.	TRBJ1-5
TGTGCCAGCAGCGTGGGGCAGGGAACCTACGAGCAGTACTTC	CASSVGQGTYEQYF	14	TRBV9	.	TRBJ2-7
TGTGCCAGTGGGACATTCTCTGGAAACACCATATATTTT	CASGTFSGNTIYF	13	TRBV11-2	.	TRBJ1-3
TGTGCCATCAGTGACAGGGGGCTTTTGGAAGGCTACACCTTC	CAISDRGLLEGYTF	14	TRBV10-3	TRBD1	TRBJ1-2
TGTGCCAGCAGCTTAGGGCCGAACAATGAGCAGTTCTTC	CASSLGPNNEQFF	13	TRBV7-2	.	TRBJ2-1
TGCGCCAGCAGCTTGGAGCGCGGGAGAAGAAGGGGTGAGCAGTTCTTC	CASSLERGRRRGEQFF	16	TRBV5-1	TRBD2	TRBJ2-1
TGCGCCAGCAGGCCAATACAGGGTTTTATCTACGAGCAGTACTTC	CASRPIQGFIYEQYF	15	TRBV23-1	.	TRBJ2-7
TGTGCCAGCAGTTACGACAGGGTCGGTTCACCCCTCCACTTT	CASSYDRVGSPLHF	14	TRBV27	TRBD1	TRBJ1-6
TGTGCCAGCAGCTCACCCCAGGGTGCAACTAATGAAAAACTGTTTTTT	CASSSPQGATNEKLFF	16	TRBV7-8	.	TRBJ1-4
TGTGCCAGCAAACCCGGGATGGATGGCTACACCTTC	CASKPGMDGYTF	12	TRBV9	.	TRBJ1-2
TGTGCCAGCGGTCGCGGGTTAACCTACGAGCAGTACTTC	CASGRGLTYEQYF	13	TRBV6-5	.	TRBJ2-7
TGTGCCAGCAGCAATTGGAGACGCCAGAATCAGCCCCAGCATTTT	CASSNWRRQNQPQHF	15	TRBV21-1	.	TRBJ1-5
TGTGCCAGCAGTTACGACAGGGTGGCCAATGAGCAGTTCTTC	CASSYDRVANEQFF	14	TRBV6-5	TRBD1	TRBJ2-1
TGTGCCAGCAGCTTAGCCGGGGGGGGTGGCTACACCTTC	CASSLAGGGGYTF	13	TRBV11-2	.	TRBJ1-2
TGTGCCAGCAGCGCTCGGACAGGGCGAACAGATACGCAGTATTTT	CASSARTGRTDTQYF	15	TRBV11-3	TRBD1	TRBJ2-3
TGTGCCAGCAGTACAGGGTTCGTTCAGACCCAGTACTTC	CASSTGFVQTQYF	13	TRBV4-2	.	TRBJ2-5
TGTGCCAGCAGCTTTGCTAGCGGGGGAGAGTACCAAGAGACCCAGTACTTC	CASSFASGGEYQETQYF	17	TRBV5-4	TRBD2	TRBJ2-5
TGTGCCAGCAGTCCCAGCTCTGGAAACACCATATATTTT	CASSPSSGNTIYF	13	TRBV27	.	TRBJ1-3
TGCGCCAGCAGCTTGTGGAGCGGGGGGGCCGATGATACGCAGTATTTT	CASSLWSGGADDTQYF	16	TRBV5-1	TRBD2	TRBJ2-3
TGTGCCAGCAGTGACCCAGATCGCACAGATACGCAGTATTTT	CASSDPDRTDTQYF	14	TRBV2	.	TRBJ2-3
TGTGCCAGCAGACCGACAGGGGCGAGTGAAAAACTGTTTTTT	CASRPTGASEKLFF	14	TRBV6-5	TRBD1	TRBJ1-4